The 15 T cell receptor beta chains listed next were all sequenced from one sample in a study of B cell selection in AIRE deficiency. The method was immunoSEQ multiplex PCR; TCRdb's version includes in-frame clones alone and lacks a portion of them. The table lists some 20,000 clones, roughly 98% of them singletons. Conventional CD4 T cells were sorted as CD4+CD127+ cells. Sequencing was carried out using conventional CD4+ T cells sorted from PBMCs. The receptors were gathered from a human donor with AIRE deficiency.

The rearrangement uses TRBV28 and TRBJ2-3; 9 bases align to TRBD2. The germline gives CDR1 MDHEN, CDR2 SYDVKM. This CDR3 region has 15 residues. The junction had 10 bases not matched to a gene; V was cut back by 4 bases and J by 8 bases. CDR3 residues: CASSSLAGDRGTQYF. The CDR3 nucleotides are TGTGCCAGCAGTTCTTTAGCGGGAGACCGGGGTACGCAGTATTTT.

This chain links TRBV7-3 with TRBJ1-6; no firm D call. The CDR3 loop spans 13 amino acids. Germline V gene data show CDR1 as SGHTA and CDR2 as FQGTGA. The V and J ends lost 5 bases and 3 bases respectively, with 5 bases between them. In DNA form, the CDR3 reads TGTGCCAGCAGCGTCGACTATAATTCACCCCTCCACTTT. As protein: CASSVDYNSPLHF.

This rearrangement joins TRBV29-1 to TRBJ1-1; 12 bases fit TRBD1. CDR3 length: 13 residues. Germline-derived CDR1 and CDR2 are SQVTM and ANQGSEA. After removal of 6 bases from V and 10 bases from J, the junction contained 9 bases not matched to a gene. The CDR3 region is CSVAGTGGVRAFF. The CDR3 bases are TGCAGCGTCGCCGGGACAGGGGGCGTTAGAGCTTTCTTT.

The gene calls are TRBV2 and TRBJ1-4; no firm D call. V dropped 4 bases and J dropped 13 bases, with 13 bases sitting between them. The CDR3 length is 12 residues. Germline-derived CDR1 and CDR2 are SNHLY and FYNNEI. CDR3 residues: CASSAVGWGLFF. DNA of the CDR3: TGTGCCAGCAGTGCCGTCGGGTGGGGACTGTTTTTT.

The chain joins TRBV5-4 to TRBJ2-5; TRBD2 matches 11 bases. The V gene's germline CDR1 is SGHNT and CDR2 YYREEE (reference sequence). This CDR3 is 15 amino acids long. The trim removed 1 base at V and 4 bases at J, leaving 3 bases unmatched. The CDR3 protein is CASSLFGLAGETQYF. The CDR3 DNA is TGTGCCAGCAGCTTGTTTGGACTAGCGGGAGAGACCCAGTACTTC.

The genes are TRBV9 and TRBJ2-3; 7 bases line up with TRBD2. The junction had 5 bases not matched to a gene; V was cut back by 4 bases and J by 0 bases. The germline CDR1 and CDR2 sequences are SGDLS and YYNGEE. The CDR3 consists of 15 residues. CDR3 sequence (DNA): TGTGCCAGCAGCTGGAGCGGGACTAGCACAGATACGCAGTATTTT. Translation: CASSWSGTSTDTQYF.

This rearrangement joins TRBV10-3 to TRBJ1-1; a possible D gene is TRBD1 (5 bases). The CDR3 loop spans 12 amino acids. V dropped 4 bases and J dropped 5 bases, with 8 bases sitting between them. The germline CDR1 and CDR2 sequences are ENHRY and SYGVKD. The CDR3 region has the DNA TGTGCCATCAGTGCCGGGGGGACTGAAGCTTTCTTT. Amino acids: CAISAGGTEAFF.

The chain uses TRBV9 and TRBJ2-7; 7 nucleotides align to TRBD2. CDR1 is SGDLS and CDR2 is YYNGEE in the germline V gene. The CDR3 has 15 residues. The V and J ends lost 1 base and 6 bases, in that order; junction bases with no gene match: 10. The DNA of the CDR3 is TGTGCCAGCAGCGTACACGGGGGAGGGCCGCCCGAGCAGTACTTC. This gives the protein CASSVHGGGPPEQYF.

In its sample, this clone was seen a few times. The V and J genes are TRBV4-1 and TRBJ2-4, with 9 nucleotides matching TRBD1. The CDR3 runs 16 residues. The germline gives CDR1 MGHRA, CDR2 YSYEKL. Trimming cost V 4 bases and J 0 bases; bases outside gene matches: 4. The CDR3 is CASSLGTGSAKNIQYF. In DNA, the CDR3 is TGCGCCAGCAGCCTCGGGACAGGGTCAGCCAAAAACATTCAGTACTTC.

The chain uses TRBV7-8 and TRBJ1-2; D may be TRBD1 (5 bases). V lost 2 bases, J lost 5 bases, and 9 bases lay in between. Germline lookup yields CDR1 SGHVS and CDR2 FQNEAQ. There are 13 residues in the CDR3. The CDR3 loop is CASSLYGGYGYTF. CDR3 in DNA: TGTGCCAGCAGCTTATATGGGGGGTATGGCTACACCTTC.

This clone was recorded only once. V is TRBV18 and J is TRBJ2-3, with TRBD1 identical over 8 bases. V lost 4 bases to trimming and J lost 2 bases; unmatched junction nucleotides: 14. CDR3 size: 18 residues. CDR1 and CDR2 from the germline V gene are KGHSH and LQKENI. The CDR3 reads CASSRTGRGFPSTDTQYF. The CDR3 bases are TGTGCCAGCTCACGGACAGGGAGAGGCTTTCCGTCCACAGATACGCAGTATTTT.

The chain combines TRBV7-2 with TRBJ1-5; D unresolved. This CDR3 spans 16 amino acids. Per germline, CDR1 SGHTA and CDR2 FQGNSA. V lost 0 bases to trimming and J lost 1 base, with 10 bases between them. The chain's CDR3 is CASSLAGLGSNQPQHF. CDR3 coding DNA: TGTGCCAGCAGCTTAGCAGGGTTAGGGAGCAATCAGCCCCAGCATTTT.

This clone has only one observation. The V gene is TRBV4-1, the J gene TRBJ1-5; D is undetermined. Germline V gene sequence: CDR1 MGHRA, CDR2 YSYEKL. Deletions cut 0 bases from V and 6 bases from J, with 9 bases between. The length of the CDR3 is 14 residues. CDR3 loop: CASSQDTSSQPQHF. The CDR3 DNA reads as TGCGCCAGCAGCCAAGATACCTCTAGTCAGCCCCAGCATTTT.

V is TRBV11-2 and J is TRBJ1-5, with D possibly being TRBD1 (5 bases). The CDR3 covers 15 residues. Trimming stripped 5 bases from V and 6 bases from J, with 17 bases between. Germline lookup yields CDR1 SGHAT and CDR2 FQNNGV. The CDR3 is CASSVREGLGQPQHF. The CDR3 nucleotides are TGTGCCAGCAGCGTGAGAGAGGGGCTCGGTCAGCCCCAGCATTTT. Full variable domain (rest looked up from reference TRBV11-2 and TRBJ1-5): EAGVAQSPRYKIIEKRQSVAFWCNPISGHATLYWYQQILGQGPKLLIQFQNNGVVDDSQLPKDRFSAERLKGVDSTLKIQPAKLEDSAVYLCASSVREGLGQPQHFGDGTRLSIL.

This clone was counted a single time. CDR3 protein: CASRVDSSYEQYF. The CDR3, as DNA: TGTGCCAGCAGGGTTGACAGCTCCTACGAGCAGTACTTC. The V gene is TRBV2, the J gene TRBJ2-7, with D possibly TRBD1 on 5 matching bases. The CDR3 spans 13 residues. Germline loops: CDR1 SNHLY, CDR2 FYNNEI. Trimming cost V 6 bases and J 0 bases, with 9 bases left between them. Complete variable domain (other parts from reference TRBV2 and TRBJ2-7): EPEVTQTPSHQVTQMGQEVILRCVPISNHLYFYWYRQILGQKVEFLVSFYNNEISEKSEIFDDQFSVERPDGSNFTLKIRSTKLEDSAMYFCASRVDSSYEQYFGPGTRLTVT.